The 25 T cell receptor beta chains below were found in one sample sequenced in a study of blood T cells in healthy people across ages. PCR was performed a second time for roughly 6 to 12 cycles using a sample-barcoded 5' primer and a J-beta primer mix. Using its own MiXCR run on the 5' RACE reads, TCRdb lists one record per CDR3 protein. The table records fewer than 2 million distinct CDR3 sequences, about two fifths of them present only once. Sequenced material: blood. The receptors come from a human donor in good health.

The chain employs TRBV7-9 and TRBJ1-2; D is ambiguous. Germline V lookup: CDR1 SEHNR, CDR2 FQNEAQ (reference sequence). V gave up 1 base and J gave up 7 bases, with 13 bases separating them. The CDR3 runs to 14 residues. The CDR3 bases are TGTGCCAGCAGCTTAGTAGGCAGCAGGACTGGCTACACCTTC. Its translation is CASSLVGSRTGYTF.

This clonotype was seen a single time. V and J are TRBV6-9 and TRBJ2-4; D may correspond to TRBD1 or TRBD2 (6 bases each). The end of the DNA is better explained by TRBJ2-7, so the J call may be wrong. Germline CDR1 reads MNHGY; CDR2 reads SVAAGI. The CDR3 has 15 residues. The CDR3: CASSPRGPHSYEQYF. CDR3 in DNA: TGTGCCAGCAGTCCCCGGGGGCCCCACTCCTACGAGCAGTACTTC.

The rearrangement joins TRBV24-1 to TRBJ2-1; D uncertain. Germline lookup yields CDR1 KGHDR and CDR2 SFDVKD. Trimming shortened V by 3 bases and J by 0 bases, and 8 bases separated the two germline ends. The CDR3 is 15 amino acids. The CDR3 DNA sequence: TGTGCCACCAGTGATAGTGGTGTCTCCTACAATGAGCAGTTCTTC. This gives the protein CATSDSGVSYNEQFF.

This chain links TRBV7-2 with TRBJ2-3; TRBD1 matches 7 bases. The length of the CDR3 is 15 residues. V lost 4 bases and J lost 7; bases outside the gene matches: 11. CDR1 and CDR2 from the germline V gene are SGHTA and FQGNSA. The CDR3, as DNA: TGTGCCAGCAGCTGGGAGCAGGGGGTGGAACATACGCAGTATTTT. Its translation: CASSWEQGVEHTQYF.

The chain couples TRBV20-1 to TRBJ2-3; TRBD2 matches 11 bases. Germline loops: CDR1 DFQATT, CDR2 SNEGSKA (reference sequence). The CDR3 contains 17 residues. Losses at the gene ends were 1 base for V and 4 bases for J; bases not matched to a gene: 10. The CDR3 DNA reads TGCAGTGCTAGAGCGGTAGCGGGGGGGGTAGTCGCAGATACGCAGTATTTT. Amino acid sequence: CSARAVAGGVVADTQYF.

V usage is TRBV28 and J usage is TRBJ1-4, with D maybe TRBD1 (6 bases). Trimming left V 6 bases short and J 2 bases short, with 10 bases between. CDR1 is MDHEN, CDR2 SYDVKM, per germline. This CDR3 has 14 residues. CDR3: CASSQQGTNEKLFF. In nucleotides, the CDR3 is TGTGCCAGCAGCCAACAGGGCACTAATGAAAAACTGTTTTTT.

The chain joins TRBV29-1 to TRBJ1-1; D not resolved. The CDR3 length is 14 residues. Germline V gene data show CDR1 as SQVTM and CDR2 as ANQGSEA. The germline V and J ends were trimmed by 3 bases and 0 bases, with 11 bases remaining between them. The CDR3 spells CSVETRVLNTEAFF. Written as DNA, the CDR3 is TGCAGCGTTGAGACGCGAGTTTTGAACACTGAAGCTTTCTTT.

The chain has TRBV12-3 or TRBV12-4 and TRBJ2-1, with D possibly called TRBD1 or TRBD2 (5 bases each). The CDR3 is 15 residues long. V lost 6 bases, J lost 4 bases, and 16 bases lay in between. The CDR3: CASSHQWGKYNEQFF. In nucleotides, the CDR3 is TGTGCCAGCAGCCATCAGTGGGGGAAGTACAATGAGCAGTTCTTC.

As DNA, the CDR3 is TGCGCCAGCAGCTTGGGTTTTAGGGGAATGGAAGAGACCCAGTACTTC. This sequence encodes CASSLGFRGMEETQYF. The chain couples TRBV5-1 to TRBJ2-5, with a possible D match to TRBD1 (5 bases). V lost 0 bases, J lost 3 bases, and 15 bases lay in between. Germline assignment: CDR1 SGHRS and CDR2 YFSETQ. The CDR3 covers 16 residues.

Remarks on this clonotype: The junction does not match germline at one end; this may be a read error. The chain links TRBV7-3 to TRBJ2-1; D uncertain. The germline V gene encodes CDR1 SGHTA and CDR2 FQGTGA. The length of the CDR3 is 15 residues. CDR3 bases: TGTGCCAGCAGCGAGACGGTGGTCTCCTACAATGAGCGGTTCTTC. Protein product: CASSETVVSYNERFF.

Comments on this clonotype: As the CDR3 is not closed by the conserved phenylalanine or tryptophan, this likely results from a read error. This chain links TRBV7-4 with TRBJ1-2, with 7 bases identical to TRBD1. The CDR3 covers 16 residues. Unmatched junction bases numbered 13, after V lost 5 bases and J lost 4 bases. CDR1 and CDR2 (germline): SGHVT, SQSDAQ. CDR3: CASSPSEGAHPYGYTL. The CDR3 DNA reads TGTGCCAGCAGCCCCTCGGAGGGGGCGCACCCCTATGGCTACACCCTC.

This clonotype came up a few times. The chain combines TRBV6-5 with TRBJ2-7, with TRBD2 matching over 13 bases. The V segment lost 3 bases and the J segment 3 bases; nucleotides outside the gene matches: 11. The CDR3 extends over 18 amino acids. The germline CDR1 and CDR2 sequences are MNHEY and SVGAGI. In DNA, the CDR3 is TGTGCCAGCAGTTATCGCAATCCGGGACTAGCGGGGCACTACGAGCAGTACTTC. This sequence encodes CASSYRNPGLAGHYEQYF.

The chain uses TRBV6-2 or TRBV6-3 and TRBJ1-1, with D hard to call. This CDR3 region has 14 residues. V lost 1 base and J 12 bases, leaving 18 bases between the germline ends. Per germline, CDR1 MNHEY and CDR2 SVGEGT. The CDR3 bases are TGTGCCAGCAGTTACTTCCTTGGAGACCAGAACTCTTTCTTT. It encodes CASSYFLGDQNSFF.

This chain joins TRBV28 and TRBJ1-1; tentatively, D is TRBD1 (6 bases). The CDR3 is 15 amino acids. V lost 5 bases to trimming and J lost 7 bases, with 20 bases between them. The germline CDR1 and CDR2 sequences are MDHEN and SYDVKM. CDR3 sequence (DNA): TGTGCCAGCAGTGTACCGTTGGGGGGCAAAAATGAAGCTTTCTTT. Encoded protein: CASSVPLGGKNEAFF.

This clonotype was observed a handful of times. This rearrangement joins TRBV29-1 to TRBJ1-5; D gene unclear. V shed 4 bases and J shed 9 bases, with 16 bases lying between them. CDR3 length: 13 residues. Germline V gene sequence: CDR1 SQVTM, CDR2 ANQGSEA. CDR3 region: CSVVADSGRPQHF. DNA for the CDR3: TGCAGCGTTGTGGCGGATTCTGGTCGGCCCCAGCATTTT.

The rearrangement joins TRBV27 to TRBJ2-3, with TRBD1 matching over 8 bases. The germline CDR1 and CDR2 sequences are MNHEY and SMNVEV (reference sequence). CDR3 length: 14 residues. V was clipped by 5 bases and J by 7 bases; unmatched bases: 8. CDR3 amino acids: CASSAQGGENTQYF. The DNA of the CDR3 is TGTGCCAGCAGTGCACAGGGGGGCGAGAATACGCAGTATTTT.

The V gene is TRBV12-3 or TRBV12-4, the J gene TRBJ1-1, with D maybe TRBD1 (6 bases). The CDR3 spans 14 residues. Trimming removed 3 bases at V and 6 bases at J, with 14 bases between. The CDR3, as DNA: TGTGCCAGCAGTTTGGGGGCGAGGTACGCTGAAGCTTTCTTT. It translates to CASSLGARYAEAFF.

This rearrangement joins TRBV5-8 to TRBJ2-1, with D unresolved. CDR3 length: 15 residues. With 2 bases removed from V and 7 bases from J, the gap between germline ends came to 16 bases. Germline V gene data show CDR1 as SGHTS and CDR2 as YDEGEE. CDR3 residues: CASSFQRLDQNEQFF. The CDR3 coding sequence is TGTGCCAGCAGCTTCCAGAGACTGGACCAAAATGAGCAGTTCTTC.

This clonotype was detected a few times. The chain recombines TRBV4-2 with TRBJ2-7; D call uncertain. With 0 bases removed from V and 2 bases from J, the gap between germline ends came to 8 bases. Germline-derived CDR1 and CDR2 are LGHNA and YNFKEQ. CDR3 length: 14 amino acids. The CDR3 region is CASSQDIIPYEQYF. As DNA, the CDR3 is TGTGCCAGCAGCCAAGATATAATACCCTACGAGCAGTACTTC.

V is TRBV4-3 and J is TRBJ1-5; TRBD1 matches 10 bases. Germline V lookup: CDR1 LGHNA, CDR2 YSLEER. This CDR3 is built from 18 residues. J was trimmed by 3 bases and V by 0 bases; bases with no gene match: 8. In DNA form, the CDR3 reads TGCGCCAGCAGCCAAGATCGGTGGGACAGGGGCACCAATCAGCCCCAGCATTTT. As protein: CASSQDRWDRGTNQPQHF.

This clonotype was counted only a few times. The rearrangement joins TRBV28 to TRBJ2-7, with D unclear. V dropped 3 bases and J dropped 4 bases, with 16 bases sitting between them. CDR3 length: 15 amino acids. Per germline, CDR1 MDHEN and CDR2 SYDVKM. The CDR3 loop reads CASSLDRVIGYEQYF. The DNA for the CDR3 is TGTGCCAGCAGTTTGGATAGAGTGATTGGGTACGAGCAGTACTTC.

The chain links TRBV12-3 or TRBV12-4 to TRBJ1-3; D unresolved. V was trimmed by 3 bases and J by 3 bases, leaving 15 bases between them. The CDR3 has 16 amino acids. Here the CDR3 reads CASSFWREIFGNTIYF. The CDR3 region has the DNA TGTGCCAGCAGTTTCTGGAGGGAGATTTTTGGAAACACCATATATTTT.

J is TRBJ2-1 and V is TRBV7-2; a possible D gene is TRBD2 (6 bases). The germline gives CDR1 SGHTA, CDR2 FQGNSA. The CDR3 contains 17 residues. Deletions cut 5 bases from V and 6 bases from J, with 23 bases between. CDR3 loop: CASSPDYAPTRTNEQFF. The CDR3 region has the DNA TGTGCCAGCAGCCCCGACTATGCCCCGACTAGGACCAATGAGCAGTTCTTC. The whole variable domain, remainder taken from reference TRBV7-2 and TRBJ2-1, is GAGVSQSPSNKVTEKGKDVELRCDPISGHTALYWYRQSLGQGLEFLIYFQGNSAPDKSGLPSDRFSAERTGGSVSTLTIQRTQQEDSAVYLCASSPDYAPTRTNEQFFGPGTRLTVL.

The chain joins TRBV7-9 to TRBJ1-2; the match to TRBD1 covers 7 bases. J lost 6 bases, V lost 1 base, and 8 bases had no gene match. Germline V gene sequence: CDR1 SEHNR, CDR2 FQNEAQ (reference sequence). This CDR3 has 15 residues. The CDR3 is CASSLGAYRGDGYTF. CDR3 sequence (DNA): TGTGCCAGCAGCTTAGGAGCATACAGGGGAGATGGCTACACCTTC.

This clonotype appeared a few times. This chain uses TRBV29-1 with TRBJ1-2; 8 nucleotides line up with TRBD1. CDR3 length: 14 residues. After removal of 6 bases from V and 6 bases from J, the junction contained 12 bases not matched to a gene. Per germline, CDR1 SQVTM and CDR2 ANQGSEA. The DNA for the CDR3 is TGCAGCGTCAAAGAGCCAGGGGGCGTCGATGGCTACACCTTC. It encodes CSVKEPGGVDGYTF.